This TCR beta chain was retrieved from a study of post-analysis software for immune sequencing data. cDNA libraries of TCR beta carried unique molecular identifiers. TCRdb passed the PCR reads through MiXCR, listing each CDR3 protein once. The data show about 540,000 distinct CDR3 sequences, approximately 34% seen once. CDR1 ENHRY and CDR2 SYGVKD come from the germline V gene. The CDR3 is 15 amino acids. Trimming took 0 bases from V and 13 from J; bases not matched to a gene: 10. Findings of the study overall: Controls had lower frequencies than patients of a few TRBV segments, which included TRBV5-6, TRBV5-1 and TRBV20-1. By F measure, strong co-clustering occurred among samples prepared in the same batch.

As for this clonotype: Its antigen is not known.

Material for sequencing was blood. The chain has TRBV10-3 and TRBJ2-4, with 9 bases that match TRBD1. The receptor's source is a girl aged 2-17 years with multiple sclerosis. Here the CDR3 reads CAISESGTGRGEQYF. CDR3 coding DNA: TGTGCCATCAGTGAGTCGGGGACAGGGCGAGGGGAGCAGTACTTC.